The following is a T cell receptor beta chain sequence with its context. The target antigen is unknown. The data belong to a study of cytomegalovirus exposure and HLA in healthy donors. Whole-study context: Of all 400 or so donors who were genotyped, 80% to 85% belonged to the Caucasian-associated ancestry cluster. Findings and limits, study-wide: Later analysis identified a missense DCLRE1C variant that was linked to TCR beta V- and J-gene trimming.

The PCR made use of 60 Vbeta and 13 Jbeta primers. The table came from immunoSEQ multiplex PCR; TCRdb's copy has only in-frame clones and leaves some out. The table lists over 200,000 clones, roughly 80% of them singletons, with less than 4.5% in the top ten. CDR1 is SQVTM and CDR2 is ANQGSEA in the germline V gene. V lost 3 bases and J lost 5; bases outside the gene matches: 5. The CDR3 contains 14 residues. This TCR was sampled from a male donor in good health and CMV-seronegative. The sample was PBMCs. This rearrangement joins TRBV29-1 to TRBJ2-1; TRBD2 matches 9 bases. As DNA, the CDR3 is TGCAGCGTTGACTTAGGCGGGAGGGACAATGAGCAGTTCTTC. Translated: CSVDLGGRDNEQFF.